Listed below are T cell receptor beta chains from one sample, sequenced in a study of shared clonotypes between healthy human individuals. Method: immunoSEQ multiplex PCR; TCRdb's copy keeps in-frame clones and lacks some. This table has roughly 2.2 million clones, roughly 90% appearing once. Sample: naive CD4+ T cells from PBMCs. These receptors came from a man younger than 35 in good health. Some clones in this sample may be carry-over from other donors' samples. Both conserved end residues are trimmed from each CDR3.

J gene | V gene | CDR3 protein
TRBJ1-1 | TRBV5-4 | ASGKAGVRTEAF
TRBJ1-3 | TRBV29-1 | SVETGGLTGGNTIY
TRBJ2-1 | TRBV11-2 | ASSLINLGGHEQF
TRBJ2-5 | TRBV2 | ASSRQGADQETQY
TRBJ1-2 | TRBV27 | ASSLGGRRYGYT
TRBJ2-6 | TRBV28 | ASGLGSGANVLT
TRBJ2-7 | TRBV6-6 | ASRRDPGSYEQY
TRBJ2-7 | TRBV4-2 | ASSQGDRVNEQY
TRBJ2-3 | TRBV25-1 | ASSEGRSTDTQY
TRBJ2-7 | TRBV28 | ASSPPGFPYEQY
TRBJ2-2 | TRBV5-6 | ASSLRTNTGELF
TRBJ2-7 | TRBV6-5 | ASSYSGGWPYEQY
TRBJ2-2 | TRBV29-1 | SVSHLQGAVGTGELF
TRBJ1-1 | TRBV19 | ASRDRDRAKAF
TRBJ2-1 | TRBV27 | ASQFIGSYGTSGASTYNEQF
TRBJ2-7 | TRBV5-1 | ASSFGAFGYEQY
TRBJ1-2 | TRBV18 | ASSPGTGANYGYT